Each of the 30 T cell receptor beta chains below was sequenced from the same sample in a study of blood T cell repertoires in COVID-19 (dated by TCRdb to 2020 to 2021). The library came from the immunoSEQ multiplex PCR assay. The table was pulled from immuneACCESS by TCRdb, which kept in-frame rearrangements only. Such tables lose some clones; where checked, under half of the loss comes from unresolved V genes, and the rest has no known cause. For this sample the table gives around 140,000 clones, of which 85% to 90% were detected only once. The ten largest make up more than 15% of the sample. Source material: peripheral blood. The receptors here all came from a man aged 45-65 years with active or convalescent COVID-19.

This clone occurred once. J is TRBJ2-1 and V is TRBV19; 10 bases map to TRBD1. CDR1 and CDR2 (germline): LNHDA, SQIVND (reference sequence). CDR3 size: 17 residues. Trimming at V came to 1 base and at J to 4 bases, leaving 7 bases not matched to a gene. The CDR3: CASSIGIGQGGYNEQFF. DNA of the CDR3: TGTGCCAGTAGTATAGGGATAGGACAGGGGGGGTACAATGAGCAGTTCTTC.

V is TRBV19 and J is TRBJ1-3, with 11 bases fitting TRBD1. This CDR3 contains 16 residues. CDR1 and CDR2 (germline): LNHDA, SQIVND (reference sequence). Trimming removed 7 bases from V and 0 bases from J; junction bases left unmatched: 5. The CDR3 here is CASTADRGLSGNTIYF. The CDR3, as DNA: TGTGCCAGTACCGCGGACAGGGGGCTCTCTGGAAACACCATATATTTT. The variable domain in full, with the rest retrieved from reference TRBV19 and TRBJ1-3, is DGGITQSPKYLFRKEGQNVTLSCEQNLNHDAMYWYRQDPGQGLRLIYYSQIVNDFQKGDIAEGYSVSREKKESFPLTVTSAQKNPTAFYLCASTADRGLSGNTIYFGEGSWLTVV.

CDR3 region: CASSISSGGVGTYEQYF. The DNA of the CDR3 is TGTGCCAGTAGTATATCCTCAGGGGGCGTTGGGACCTACGAGCAGTACTTC. J is TRBJ2-7 and V is TRBV19; 8 bases agree with TRBD1. The CDR3 extends over 17 amino acids. In germline, CDR1 is LNHDA, CDR2 SQIVND (reference sequence). With 2 bases clipped from V and 2 bases from J, the junction kept 11 bases outside the gene matches.

V usage is TRBV19 and J usage is TRBJ2-7; 10 nucleotides match TRBD1. The CDR3 covers 15 residues. V lost 4 bases to trimming and J lost 2 bases; unmatched junction nucleotides: 5. Germline V gives CDR1 LNHDA, CDR2 SQIVND (reference sequence). The CDR3 is CASSNPGQGAYEQYF. The CDR3 DNA sequence: TGTGCCAGTAGTAACCCCGGACAGGGGGCCTACGAGCAGTACTTC.

This chain joins TRBV27 and TRBJ1-4; 8 nucleotides align to TRBD1. This CDR3 spans 14 amino acids. V lost 6 bases to trimming and J lost 6 bases; unmatched junction nucleotides: 6. Per the germline V gene, CDR1 is MNHEY and CDR2 is SMNVEV (reference sequence). The CDR3: CASRTTRGHEKLFF. In DNA, the CDR3 is TGTGCCAGCAGGACAACCAGGGGGCATGAAAAACTGTTTTTT.

The chain combines TRBV27 with TRBJ2-7; D not certain. The germline CDR1 and CDR2 sequences are MNHEY and SMNVEV (reference sequence). The CDR3 consists of 12 residues. Trimming took 4 bases from V and 7 from J, leaving 11 bases between them. CDR3 amino acids: CASSSRFWEQYF. CDR3 DNA sequence: TGTGCCAGCAGTTCGAGGTTTTGGGAGCAGTACTTC.

This clone came up a few times. The chain carries TRBV30 and TRBJ1-1; D is possibly TRBD1 (5 bases). There are 13 residues in the CDR3. The V gene lost 2 bases and the J gene lost 1 base, with 8 bases spanning the gap. The germline CDR1 and CDR2 sequences are GTSNPN and SVGIG (reference sequence). The CDR3: CAWSQQGNTEAFF. CDR3 bases: TGTGCCTGGAGTCAGCAGGGGAACACTGAAGCTTTCTTT. Supplemented by reference TRBV30 and TRBJ1-1, the full variable domain reads SQTIHQWPATLVQPVGSPLSLECTVEGTSNPNLYWYRQAAGRGLQLLFYSVGIGQISSEVPQNLSASRPQDRQFILSSKKLLLSDSGFYLCAWSQQGNTEAFFGQGTRLTVV.

The chain joins TRBV3-1 (or the pseudogene TRBV3-2) to TRBJ1-2; no clear D gene. V shed 3 bases and J shed 4 bases, with 9 bases lying between them. Per germline, CDR1 LGHDT and CDR2 YNNKEL (reference sequence). This CDR3 is 13 amino acids long. This CDR3 reads CASSHRRSYGYTF. The DNA for the CDR3 is TGTGCCAGCAGCCACCGTAGGAGCTATGGCTACACCTTC.

The chain has TRBV15 and TRBJ1-5, with D uncertain. Trimming cost V 1 base and J 6 bases, with 13 bases left between them. The CDR3 spans 15 residues. Germline CDR1 is LNHNV and CDR2 is YYDKDF (reference sequence). CDR3 loop: CATSRGVQDFQPQHF. For the CDR3, the DNA is TGTGCCACCAGCAGAGGAGTGCAGGACTTTCAGCCCCAGCATTTT. The full variable domain, completed using reference TRBV15 and TRBJ1-5, is DAMVIQNPRYQVTQFGKPVTLSCSQTLNHNVMYWYQQKSSQAPKLLFHYYDKDFNNEADTPDNFQSRRPNTSFCFLDIRSPGLGDTAMYLCATSRGVQDFQPQHFGDGTRLSIL.

In this sample, this clone turned up once. The V call is TRBV24-1, the J call TRBJ2-5; 9 bases are shared with TRBD1. Germline values: CDR1 KGHDR, CDR2 SFDVKD. The CDR3 covers 14 residues. Losses at the gene ends were 2 bases for V and 6 bases for J; bases not matched to a gene: 3. DNA of the CDR3: TGTGCCACCAGTGATTCACAGGGGGCTAAGACCCAGTACTTC. Its translation is CATSDSQGAKTQYF.

V is TRBV3-1 (or the pseudogene TRBV3-2) and J is TRBJ2-6; possibly TRBD2 for D (5 bases). Germline V gene data show CDR1 as LGHDT and CDR2 as YNNKEL (reference sequence). Deletions cut 4 bases from V and 4 bases from J, with 20 bases between. This CDR3 is 18 amino acids long. The CDR3 nucleotides are TGTGCCAGCAGCCTTTCTCGGCGGTCGTCGGGGGGGGCCAACGTCCTGACTTTC. It specifies CASSLSRRSSGGANVLTF.

CDR3 sequence: CATSDFGDPSSGANVLTF. The CDR3 bases are TGTGCCACCAGTGATTTCGGGGATCCCAGCTCTGGGGCCAACGTCCTGACTTTC. This rearrangement joins TRBV24-1 to TRBJ2-6, with a possible D match to TRBD2 (5 bases). This CDR3 has 18 amino acids. V was clipped by 1 base and J by 0 bases, with 12 bases between them. Germline loops: CDR1 KGHDR, CDR2 SFDVKD.

The genes are TRBV4-1 and TRBJ1-4, with 8 bases that match TRBD1. Germline V gene lookup returns CDR1 MGHRA and CDR2 YSYEKL. J was trimmed by 8 bases and V by 3 bases; bases with no gene match: 5. The CDR3 has 14 residues. Written as DNA, the CDR3 is TGCGCCAGCAGCCAGTTGACAGGGGTAGAAAAACTGTTTTTT. Its translation is CASSQLTGVEKLFF.

V usage is TRBV28 and J usage is TRBJ1-6; unclear D gene. The germline CDR1 and CDR2 sequences are MDHEN and SYDVKM. The ends were cut back, 3 bases at V and 7 bases at J, with 7 bases in the middle. CDR3 length: 13 residues. Here the CDR3 reads CASSFDWNSPLHF. The CDR3, as DNA: TGTGCCAGCAGTTTCGACTGGAATTCACCCCTCCACTTT.

The J gene is TRBJ2-1, the V gene TRBV5-6; 9 bases match TRBD1. The V segment lost 4 bases and the J segment 4 bases; nucleotides outside the gene matches: 6. Germline V lookup: CDR1 SGHDT, CDR2 YYEEEE. The CDR3 is 15 residues long. CDR3 sequence (DNA): TGTGCCAGCAGCCCGGACAGGGGTTCATACAATGAGCAGTTCTTC. Encoded protein: CASSPDRGSYNEQFF.

CDR3 residues: CASSLWARGNQPQHF. The CDR3 bases are TGTGCCAGCAGTTTATGGGCCAGGGGAAATCAGCCCCAGCATTTT. This chain connects TRBV28 to TRBJ1-5, with D perhaps TRBD1 (6 bases). V lost 0 bases to trimming and J lost 4 bases, with 10 bases between them. The germline CDR1 and CDR2 sequences are MDHEN and SYDVKM. This CDR3 spans 15 amino acids.

Only one count was recorded for this clone. The chain recombines TRBV4-1 with TRBJ1-2, with D maybe TRBD1 (5 bases). CDR3 length: 16 residues. Germline V gene data show CDR1 as MGHRA and CDR2 as YSYEKL. V gave up 2 bases and J gave up 0 bases, with 13 bases separating them. CDR3 loop: CASSQLFGGANYGYTF. Written as DNA, the CDR3 is TGCGCCAGCAGCCAACTCTTTGGAGGGGCTAACTATGGCTACACCTTC.

This clone appeared a single time. The chain uses TRBV5-4 and TRBJ1-6; weak D call: TRBD1 (5 bases). In germline, CDR1 is SGHNT, CDR2 YYREEE (reference sequence). The CDR3 consists of 16 residues. The ends were cut back, 0 bases at V and 7 bases at J, with 14 bases in the middle. Written as DNA, the CDR3 is TGTGCCAGCAGCTTGGACCCAGGGATGCAGAATTCACCCCTCCACTTT. This encodes CASSLDPGMQNSPLHF.

Here the CDR3 reads CSVADRATNEKLFF. CDR3 nucleotides: TGCAGCGTTGCGGACAGGGCAACTAATGAAAAACTGTTTTTT. The genes are TRBV29-1 and TRBJ1-4, with 8 nucleotides matching TRBD1. This CDR3 is built from 14 residues. The junction had 1 base not matched to a gene; V was cut back by 4 bases and J by 0 bases. Germline V CDR1 and CDR2: SQVTM, ANQGSEA.

The chain combines TRBV7-2 with TRBJ2-5; 8 bases map to TRBD1. J was trimmed by 2 bases and V by 8 bases; bases with no gene match: 10. The CDR3 sequence is 15 residues long. Germline loops: CDR1 SGHTA, CDR2 FQGNSA. CDR3 sequence: CASLSRGTGQETQYF. The CDR3 DNA reads as TGTGCCAGCTTGAGTAGGGGGACAGGACAAGAGACCCAGTACTTC.

The chain uses TRBV5-1 and TRBJ2-7; D not certain. Trimming cost V 0 bases and J 7 bases, with 11 bases left between them. The CDR3 spans 13 residues. Germline V gene lookup returns CDR1 SGHRS and CDR2 YFSETQ. CDR3 nucleotide sequence: TGCGCCAGCAGCTTGGATGGTCGCGGAGAGCAGTACTTC. Its protein product is CASSLDGRGEQYF.

J is TRBJ1-5 and V is TRBV9; no definite D call. The germline CDR1 and CDR2 sequences are SGDLS and YYNGEE. V was clipped by 0 bases and J by 0 bases, with 4 bases between them. This CDR3 is built from 14 residues. CDR3 in amino acids: CASSVADSNQPQHF. CDR3 in DNA: TGTGCCAGCAGCGTAGCAGATAGCAATCAGCCCCAGCATTTT.

This rearrangement joins TRBV5-4 to TRBJ2-3; D is undetermined. The germline V gene has CDR1 SGHNT and CDR2 YYREEE (reference sequence). V was trimmed by 0 bases and J by 3 bases, leaving 5 bases between them. This CDR3 is built from 13 residues. CDR3 protein: CASSLAGTDTQYF. DNA for the CDR3: TGTGCCAGCAGCTTGGCCGGGACAGATACGCAGTATTTT.

The rearrangement uses TRBV24-1 and TRBJ2-2; 11 nucleotides line up with TRBD2. V was clipped by 6 bases and J by 4 bases; unmatched bases: 9. CDR1 KGHDR and CDR2 SFDVKD come from the germline V gene. CDR3 length equals 17 residues. CDR3 sequence (DNA): TGTGCCACCAGTAGCGTAGCGGGGGGGCCGGCCACCGGGGAGCTGTTTTTT. It translates to CATSSVAGGPATGELFF.

This rearrangement joins TRBV2 to TRBJ1-6, with D maybe TRBD1 (5 bases). CDR1 is SNHLY and CDR2 is FYNNEI in the germline V gene. V was pared by 7 bases and J by 9 bases, with 10 bases between. The CDR3 contains 12 residues. The CDR3 loop reads CASKSGPSPLHF. Here the CDR3 DNA reads TGTGCCAGCAAGTCAGGGCCTTCACCCCTCCACTTT. The full variable domain, completed using reference TRBV2 and TRBJ1-6, is EPEVTQTPSHQVTQMGQEVILRCVPISNHLYFYWYRQILGQKVEFLVSFYNNEISEKSEIFDDQFSVERPDGSNFTLKIRSTKLEDSAMYFCASKSGPSPLHFGNGTRLTVT.

This clone has only one observation. This chain joins TRBV7-8 and TRBJ1-4, with 7 bases fitting TRBD1. CDR3 length: 14 residues. CDR1 and CDR2 (germline): SGHVS, FQNEAQ. J lost 4 bases, V lost 5 bases, and 4 bases had no gene match. The CDR3 loop is CASSQTGLNEKLFF. In nucleotides, the CDR3 is TGTGCCAGCAGCCAGACAGGGCTTAATGAAAAACTGTTTTTT.

This CDR3 is CASTTTALVANVLTF. DNA of the CDR3: TGTGCCAGCACCACGACAGCTCTTGTGGCCAACGTCCTGACTTTC. The V call is TRBV5-8, the J call TRBJ2-6; D may be TRBD1 (5 bases). From germline, CDR1 is SGHTS and CDR2 YDEGEE. The CDR3 covers 15 residues. V lost 6 bases and J 6 bases, leaving 16 bases between the germline ends. Full variable domain (outside the CDR3, taken from reference TRBV5-8 and TRBJ2-6): EAGVTQSPTHLIKTRGQQATLRCSPISGHTSVYWYQQALGLGLQFLLWYDEGEERNRGNFPPRFSGRQFPNYSSELNVNALELEDSALYLCASTTTALVANVLTFGAGSRLTVL.

The rearrangement links TRBV5-5 to TRBJ2-7, with TRBD2 matching 11 bases. This CDR3 region has 16 residues. Germline V gene sequence: CDR1 SGHKS, CDR2 YYEKEE (reference sequence). Trimming took 5 bases from V and 0 from J; bases not matched to a gene: 7. CDR3: CASSRGTSGSSYEQYF. For the CDR3, the DNA is TGTGCCAGCAGTCGCGGGACTAGCGGATCCTCCTACGAGCAGTACTTC. Variable domain in full (rest from reference TRBV5-5 and TRBJ2-7): DAGVTQSPTHLIKTRGQQVTLRCSPISGHKSVSWYQQVLGQGPQFIFQYYEKEERGRGNFPDRFSARQFPNYSSELNVNALLLGDSALYLCASSRGTSGSSYEQYFGPGTRLTVT.

This chain uses TRBV28 with TRBJ2-4; 7 bases fit TRBD1. The CDR3 covers 14 residues. After removal of 2 bases from V and 9 bases from J, the junction contained 7 bases not matched to a gene. Germline loops: CDR1 MDHEN, CDR2 SYDVKM. This CDR3 is CASSLGTDRGIQYF. DNA of the CDR3: TGTGCCAGCAGTTTAGGGACAGATCGGGGCATTCAGTACTTC.

The chain has TRBV5-4 and TRBJ2-5, with a possible D match to TRBD1 (7 bases). CDR1 and CDR2 from the germline V gene are SGHNT and YYREEE (reference sequence). Trimming took off 1 base at V and 1 base at J, with 11 bases between the two ends. The CDR3 consists of 15 residues. CDR3 in amino acids: CASSLRQGGQETQYF. In DNA form, the CDR3 reads TGTGCCAGCAGCTTGAGACAGGGAGGCCAAGAGACCCAGTACTTC. Based on the CDR3 plus reference TRBV5-4 and TRBJ2-5, the full variable domain is ETGVTQSPTHLIKTRGQQVTLRCSSQSGHNTVSWYQQALGQGPQFIFQYYREEENGRGNFPPRFSGLQFPNYSSELNVNALELDDSALYLCASSLRQGGQETQYFGPGTRLLVL.